This T cell receptor (beta chain) was documented in a study of neurological immune-mediated disorders. Points from the study as a whole: TCR-beta repertoires seemed private in all groups, with no expanded CDR3 amino acid sequences shared. The greatest degree of TCR clonal expansion was observed in HTLV-1-associated myelopathy, with the lowest in multiple sclerosis, below that of healthy controls.

TCRdb recomputed calls from the 5' RACE reads with MiXCR, one row per CDR3 protein. This sample has roughly 36,000 distinct CDR3 sequences, with roughly 14% found just once. Concerning this clonotype: Antigen specificity is unknown.

The CDR3 has 11 residues. J lost 6 bases, V lost 7 bases, and 2 bases had no gene match. Germline assignment: CDR1 MGHDK and CDR2 SYGVNS. The chain uses TRBV25-1 and TRBJ1-1; 7 bases line up with TRBD1. Sequenced input: PBMCs. The TCR sequence derives from a woman between 45 and 65 years old with HTLV-1-associated myelopathy (HAM/TSP). The CDR3 here is CASTDRAEAFF. Written as DNA, the CDR3 is TGTGCCAGCACCGACAGGGCTGAAGCTTTCTTT. The full variable domain, its missing parts supplied by reference TRBV25-1 and TRBJ1-1, is EADIYQTPRYLVIGTGKKITLECSQTMGHDKMYWYQQDPGMELHLIHYSYGVNSTEKGDLSSESTVSRIRTEHFPLTLESARPSHTSQYLCASTDRAEAFFGQGTRLTVV.